Sequencing of this TCR beta chain was carried out in a study of blood T cell repertoires in COVID-19. Recruitment covered some 25 US areas and drew participants whose ages spanned 18 to 89 years. This table comes from immunoSEQ multiplex PCR, and its TCRdb copy is limited to in-frame clones, with some not included. The table lists around 380,000 clones, 87% of them singletons. Germline CDR1 is SQVTM and CDR2 is ANQGSEA. Trimming at V came to 7 bases and at J to 5 bases, leaving 6 bases not matched to a gene. There are 12 residues in the CDR3. Sample: PBMCs or T cells enriched from blood (not recorded which). This receptor was taken from a man aged 25 to 40 who had recovered from COVID-19. The chain has TRBV29-1 and TRBJ1-2; 8 bases map to TRBD1. The CDR3 DNA is TGCAGCGCGACGGACAGGGAGTATGGCTACACCTTC. It is translated as CSATDREYGYTF.